A single sample gave rise to the 20 T cell receptor beta chains below, sequenced in a study of neurological immune-mediated disorders. TCRdb fed the 5' RACE reads into MiXCR, producing one record per CDR3 protein. The repertoire holds about 10,000 distinct CDR3 sequences, with approximately 24% as singletons. The sequenced sample consisted of CD8+ T cells from blood. The receptors were gathered from a woman between 40 and 55 years old with multiple sclerosis.

This clonotype has more than one count but fewer than ten. The CDR3 is CAISEGRGGAEAFF. The CDR3 DNA sequence: TGTGCCATCAGTGAGGGACGGGGTGGCGCTGAAGCTTTCTTT. V usage is TRBV10-3 and J usage is TRBJ1-1; no clear D gene. V lost 2 bases and J lost 6, with 13 bases in between. Germline CDR1 and CDR2: ENHRY and SYGVKD. The CDR3 is 14 amino acids.

In this sample, this clonotype turned up many times. The chain carries TRBV5-1 and TRBJ2-7; TRBD1 agrees at 9 bases. V lost 3 bases to trimming and J lost 2 bases; unmatched junction nucleotides: 3. The CDR3 covers 14 residues. Germline CDR1 SGHRS, CDR2 YFSETQ. The CDR3 loop is CASSWGQGTYEQYF. CDR3 sequence (DNA): TGCGCCAGCAGCTGGGGACAGGGAACCTACGAGCAGTACTTC.

By proportion, this clonotype is medium-sized. V and J are TRBV20-1 and TRBJ1-1; D remains ambiguous. V was cut by 6 bases and J by 0 bases, with 8 bases left in between. Looked up from germline, CDR1 is DFQATT and CDR2 is SNEGSKA (reference sequence). This CDR3 comprises 12 residues. The CDR3 sequence: CSARRMNTEAFF. The CDR3 bases are TGCAGTGCCCGAAGAATGAACACTGAAGCTTTCTTT.

This clonotype was seen a few times. V and J are TRBV5-1 and TRBJ2-7; 12 bases match TRBD1. V was pared by 5 bases and J by 5 bases, with 5 bases of the junction left unmatched. CDR3 length: 14 amino acids. The germline V gene encodes CDR1 SGHRS and CDR2 YFSETQ. Written as DNA, the CDR3 is TGCGCCAGCAGTCAGGGACAGGGGGCCGACGAGCAGTACTTC. Translating it yields CASSQGQGADEQYF.

Within the sample, this clonotype is medium-sized. The junction does not match germline at one end; this may be a read error. The J gene is TRBJ2-1, the V gene TRBV20-1; 8 bases match TRBD1. Germline assignment: CDR1 DFQATT and CDR2 SNEGSKA (reference sequence). This CDR3 is built from 12 residues. The CDR3, as DNA: TGCAGTGCCAGAGACAGGGGAGGTGAGCAGTTCTTC. Its protein is CSARDRGGEQFF.

CDR3 loop: CSVDRGSNTGELFF. For the CDR3, the DNA is TGCAGCGTTGATCGGGGGAGCAACACCGGGGAGCTGTTTTTT. V usage is TRBV29-1 and J usage is TRBJ2-2; a possible D gene is TRBD2 (6 bases). The CDR3 spans 14 residues. Germline V gene lookup returns CDR1 SQVTM and CDR2 ANQGSEA. V was shortened by 3 bases and J by 2 bases, with 10 bases between the two germline ends.

The V call is TRBV5-1, the J call TRBJ1-1; D unclear. This CDR3 has 15 residues. The germline V and J ends were trimmed by 2 bases and 3 bases, with 14 bases remaining between them. CDR1 is SGHRS, CDR2 YFSETQ, per germline. The CDR3 protein is CASSLGPSSDTEAFF. The CDR3 nucleotides read TGCGCCAGCAGCTTAGGACCGTCATCTGACACTGAAGCTTTCTTT. The whole variable domain, filled in from reference TRBV5-1 and TRBJ1-1, reads KAGVTQTPRYLIKTRGQQVTLSCSPISGHRSVSWYQQTPGQGLQFLFEYFSETQRNKGNFPGRFSGRQFSNSRSEMNVSTLELGDSALYLCASSLGPSSDTEAFFGQGTRLTVV.

In its sample, this clonotype is medium-sized. V gene TRBV9 combines with J gene TRBJ1-3; 8 bases map to TRBD1. The CDR3 consists of 14 residues. After removal of 3 bases from V and 6 bases from J, the junction contained 5 bases not matched to a gene. Germline V gene data show CDR1 as SGDLS and CDR2 as YYNGEE. CDR3 in amino acids: CASSAGQGVNTIYF. CDR3 bases: TGTGCCAGCAGCGCCGGACAGGGTGTAAACACCATATATTTT.

This clonotype was counted many times. V gene TRBV20-1 combines with J gene TRBJ2-7, with D uncertain. From germline, CDR1 is DFQATT and CDR2 SNEGSKA (reference sequence). The CDR3 has 11 amino acids. Between the trimmed V and J ends, which lost 0 bases and 4 bases, there was a span of 4 bases. The chain's CDR3 is CSAREGYEQYF. For the CDR3, the DNA is TGCAGTGCTAGAGAGGGGTACGAGCAGTACTTC.

This clonotype is judged medium-sized. The gene calls are TRBV4-2 and TRBJ2-7, with TRBD2 matching over 7 bases. Germline CDR1 and CDR2: LGHNA and YNFKEQ. This CDR3 has 17 amino acids. V dropped 2 bases and J dropped 6; count of bases not matched to a gene: 16. The CDR3 reads CASSQKFPPGLEAEQYF. The CDR3 DNA reads as TGTGCCAGCAGCCAAAAATTCCCCCCTGGACTAGAAGCCGAGCAGTACTTC.

By share of the sample, this clonotype is medium-sized. The gene calls are TRBV4-2 and TRBJ2-1; D ambiguous. Trimming stripped 1 base from V and 8 bases from J, with 9 bases between. This CDR3 has 13 residues. CDR1 is LGHNA and CDR2 is YNFKEQ in the germline V gene. Here the CDR3 DNA reads TGTGCCAGCAGCCAAGTATCGGCATATGAGCAGTTCTTC. Translated, it gives CASSQVSAYEQFF.

This clonotype was counted many times. The chain employs TRBV12-3 or TRBV12-4 and TRBJ1-1, with 12 bases matching TRBD1. This CDR3 spans 14 amino acids. V was pared by 8 bases and J by 5 bases, with 6 bases of the junction left unmatched. CDR3 loop: CASGGQGAHTEAFF. CDR3 in DNA: TGTGCCAGCGGGGGACAGGGGGCGCATACTGAAGCTTTCTTT.

This clonotype was found many times. This chain links TRBV29-1 with TRBJ1-1; D perhaps matches TRBD1 (5 bases). V was pared by 6 bases and J by 7 bases, with 18 bases between. The CDR3 loop spans 13 amino acids. Germline CDR1 reads SQVTM; CDR2 reads ANQGSEA. The CDR3 region has the DNA TGCAGCGTCCCCGGAAAGGGGACTCTTGAAGCTTTCTTT. This encodes CSVPGKGTLEAFF.

In this sample, this clonotype turned up many times. The V and J genes are TRBV7-6 and TRBJ2-1; D tentatively fits TRBD1 or TRBD2 (5 bases each). With 5 bases removed from V and 4 bases from J, the gap between germline ends came to 9 bases. This CDR3 comprises 13 residues. In germline, CDR1 is SGHVS, CDR2 FNYEAQ. The DNA of the CDR3 is TGTGCCAGCAGCCGTGAGGGGTACAATGAGCAGTTCTTC. Its translation: CASSREGYNEQFF. Variable domain in full (rest from reference TRBV7-6 and TRBJ2-1): GAGVSQSPRYKVTKRGQDVALRCDPISGHVSLYWYRQALGQGPEFLTYFNYEAQQDKSGLPNDRFSAERPEGSISTLTIQRTEQRDSAMYRCASSREGYNEQFFGPGTRLTVL.

In this sample, this clonotype turned up many times. The CDR3 DNA reads as TGTGCCAGTGGGCCGTACAGGAGATCGAACACTGAAGCTTTCTTT. It is translated as CASGPYRRSNTEAFF. V is TRBV7-2 and J is TRBJ1-1, with TRBD1 as a possible D gene (5 bases). The germline V and J ends were trimmed by 9 bases and 1 base, with 18 bases remaining between them. The germline CDR1 and CDR2 sequences are SGHTA and FQGNSA. CDR3 length: 15 residues. Based on the CDR3 plus reference TRBV7-2 and TRBJ1-1, the full variable domain is GAGVSQSPSNKVTEKGKDVELRCDPISGHTALYWYRQSLGQGLEFLIYFQGNSAPDKSGLPSDRFSAERTGGSVSTLTIQRTQQEDSAVYLCASGPYRRSNTEAFFGQGTRLTVV.

This clonotype was picked up many times. The chain combines TRBV29-1 with TRBJ1-1; D unresolved. Germline V gives CDR1 SQVTM, CDR2 ANQGSEA. The V and J ends lost 6 bases and 3 bases respectively, with 8 bases between them. The CDR3 spans 11 residues. The CDR3 here is CSVPGYTEAFF. The CDR3 DNA reads as TGCAGCGTCCCAGGTTACACTGAAGCTTTCTTT.

This clonotype was counted many times. The chain uses TRBV5-5 and TRBJ1-2; TRBD1 is a possible D gene (5 bases). Germline V gives CDR1 SGHKS, CDR2 YYEKEE (reference sequence). This CDR3 is built from 14 residues. Between the trimmed V and J ends, which lost 0 bases and 3 bases, there was a span of 9 bases. The DNA of the CDR3 is TGTGCCAGCAGCTTGGCGAGGGGTTACTATGGCTACACCTTC. Amino acids: CASSLARGYYGYTF. Full variable domain (outside the CDR3, taken from reference TRBV5-5 and TRBJ1-2): DAGVTQSPTHLIKTRGQQVTLRCSPISGHKSVSWYQQVLGQGPQFIFQYYEKEERGRGNFPDRFSARQFPNYSSELNVNALLLGDSALYLCASSLARGYYGYTFGSGTRLTVV.

The sample holds many counts of this clonotype. Here the CDR3 DNA reads TGTGCCAGCAGTTTCTCCCCGAGTGAGCAGTTCTTC. Its translation: CASSFSPSEQFF. The J gene is TRBJ2-1, the V gene TRBV12-3 or TRBV12-4, with unresolved D. V gave up 3 bases and J gave up 9 bases, with 9 bases separating them. There are 12 residues in the CDR3.

The genes are TRBV12-3 or TRBV12-4 and TRBJ2-1; 9 nucleotides line up with TRBD1. Trimming removed 5 bases from V and 2 bases from J; junction bases left unmatched: 4. The CDR3 contains 15 residues. The CDR3 sequence: CASSPGTGTYNEQFF. The CDR3, as DNA: TGTGCCAGCAGTCCCGGGACAGGGACCTACAATGAGCAGTTCTTC.

This clonotype was seen at least ten times. V and J are TRBV29-1 and TRBJ2-2, with a weak D call TRBD2 (5 bases). This CDR3 spans 15 amino acids. The V gene lost 0 bases and the J gene lost 4 bases, with 12 bases spanning the gap. The germline V gene encodes CDR1 SQVTM and CDR2 ANQGSEA. CDR3: CSVEDSSVVTGELFF. CDR3 in DNA: TGCAGCGTTGAAGATAGTAGCGTAGTCACCGGGGAGCTGTTTTTT.